Listed below are T cell receptor beta chains from one sample, sequenced in a study of OX40 agonist ivuxolimab in advanced cancers. Libraries were prepared by immunoSEQ multiplex PCR; TCRdb keeps only in-frame clonotypes and omits some of them. The sample yields about 44,000 clones, 85% to 95% seen once. The sample here was CD4+ or CD8+ T cells sorted from blood, taken in a trial of the OX40 agonist ivuxolimab. These receptors were taken from an adult with an advanced solid tumor such as melanoma, head and neck, liver or kidney cancer. Each CDR3 is given without its conserved first and last residue. D genes are given only for firm matches.

CDR3: ASGLDGQAINYGYT
D: TRBD1
length: 14
V: TRBV12-5

CDR3: ASSQASGSSEQY
D: TRBD2
length: 12
V: TRBV4-1

CDR3: ASSSGGQVDEQY
D: TRBD1
length: 12
V: TRBV5-6

CDR3: ASSARQDGYNEQF
D: NA
length: 13
V: TRBV25-1

CDR3: ASSITGFSYNEQF
D: NA
length: 13
V: TRBV7-3

CDR3: ASAYRHGAYNEQF
D: NA
length: 13
V: TRBV6-6

CDR3: ASSLGRERYYEQY
D: TRBD2
length: 13
V: TRBV13

CDR3: ASSVGAGGPLAEQY
D: TRBD2
length: 14
V: TRBV9

CDR3: ASSLERQGRNIQY
D: TRBD1
length: 13
V: TRBV5-1

CDR3: ASSPRLAGDNEQF
D: TRBD2
length: 13
V: TRBV9

CDR3: ARASRGEDHSDTQY
D: NA
length: 14
V: TRBV28

CDR3: ASREEVGDLQGEQF
D: NA
length: 14
V: TRBV19

CDR3: ASSSVGEQF
D: NA
length: 9
V: TRBV9

CDR3: SGKAGLDYEQY
D: TRBD2
length: 11
V: TRBV29-1

CDR3: ASSMTGTEAF
D: TRBD1
length: 10
V: TRBV19

CDR3: ASSLPDTKYQETQY
D: NA
length: 14
V: TRBV7-9

CDR3: ASSGRTGTISYEQY
D: NA
length: 14
V: TRBV6-1

CDR3: ASSPGTGGNQPQH
D: TRBD1
length: 13
V: TRBV27

CDR3: ASASPPRGSGANVLT
D: NA
length: 15
V: TRBV7-9

CDR3: ASSFPSGYGYT
D: NA
length: 11
V: TRBV27

CDR3: ASSLAPDTTYEQY
D: NA
length: 13
V: TRBV11-3

CDR3: ASSFPGGPMNTGELF
D: NA
length: 15
V: TRBV27

CDR3: ASSEFIGATNEKLF
D: NA
length: 14
V: TRBV2

CDR3: ASSYRNYYEQY
D: NA
length: 11
V: TRBV6-7

CDR3: ASSLSRDRPNYGYT
D: TRBD1
length: 14
V: TRBV9

CDR3: ASSLGLAGSSYNEQF
D: TRBD2
length: 15
V: TRBV7-6

CDR3: ASFGGEGGYT
D: NA
length: 10
V: TRBV6-6

CDR3: ASSQEAGPSETQY
D: TRBD2
length: 13
V: TRBV4-3

CDR3: ATREGQPNTEAF
D: TRBD1
length: 12
V: TRBV15

CDR3: ASSASGSSETQY
D: TRBD2
length: 12
V: TRBV9

CDR3: ASMSGAGELF
D: NA
length: 10
V: TRBV19

CDR3: ASSLVGSGQETQY
D: NA
length: 13
V: TRBV7-9

CDR3: ASSTENYGYT
D: NA
length: 10
V: TRBV6-8

CDR3: ASSQEELDWNEQF
D: NA
length: 13
V: TRBV4-2

CDR3: ASREGGSTEAF
D: NA
length: 11
V: TRBV6-1

CDR3: ASSLSYRDPNF
D: NA
length: 11
V: TRBV27

CDR3: AISDVEATFQETQY
D: NA
length: 14
V: TRBV10-3

CDR3: ASSALAGGPNEQF
D: TRBD2
length: 13
V: TRBV7-9

CDR3: ASSVGGRYNEQF
D: TRBD2
length: 12
V: TRBV9

CDR3: ASSIGTVVSDTQY
D: NA
length: 13
V: TRBV19

CDR3: ASMDRGLNQPQH
D: TRBD1
length: 12
V: TRBV2

CDR3: ASRPGTPNTGELF
D: NA
length: 13
V: TRBV27

CDR3: ASSRQGELNGYT
D: TRBD1
length: 12
V: TRBV19

CDR3: ASSPNPGTYHYEQY
D: NA
length: 14
V: TRBV18

CDR3: ASRPPGQENTEAF
D: TRBD1
length: 13
V: TRBV7-9